These T cell receptor beta chains were read from a single sample in a study of blood T cell repertoires in COVID-19. TCRdb's table, derived via immunoSEQ multiplex PCR, lists solely in-frame clones and lacks some. This table holds about 210,000 clones, around 80% found once. The sample consisted of peripheral blood. These receptors were collected from a man in his fifties with active or convalescent COVID-19. Both conserved end residues are part of each CDR3.

TRBJ1-3 15 TRBV9 CASSAGTGVVGTIYF
TRBJ1-5 16 TRBV19 CASSQQGSYSNQPQHF
TRBJ2-7 19 TRBV7-2 CASSLKAGVAGEISYEQYF
TRBJ2-1 13 TRBV7-3 CASSLAGAGEQFF
TRBJ1-2 15 TRBV15 CATSRYREGVYGYTF
TRBJ2-1 15 TRBV5-4 CASDDYPSSYNEQFF
TRBJ1-1 15 TRBV5-1 CASSGTGFLNTEAFF
TRBJ2-2 13 TRBV6-5 CASSPRGAGELFF
TRBJ2-5 16 TRBV28 CASSSPPSAGGETQYF
TRBJ2-2 15 TRBV18 CASSTGQLNTGELFF
TRBJ2-7 14 TRBV28 CASRRAGGRYEQYF
TRBJ2-7 15 TRBV7-8 CASTALAVSSYEQYF
TRBJ2-3 14 TRBV19 CASNDSPSTDTQYF
TRBJ2-5 13 TRBV19 CASSMEGSETQYF
TRBJ1-1 11 TRBV4-2 CASSLGGGAFF
TRBJ2-5 13 TRBV3-1/TRBV3-2 CASSRLQVETQYF
TRBJ2-1 17 TRBV29-1 CSVEDPRASGGAGEQFF
TRBJ1-5 15 TRBV5-1 CASSQGLHSNQPQHF
TRBJ2-5 14 TRBV18 CASSPVPYQETQYF
TRBJ1-5 15 TRBV28 CASSLSSRAFQPQHF
TRBJ1-1 12 TRBV19 CASGQGNTEAFF
TRBJ2-2 16 TRBV5-8 CASSRLAGGLTGELFF
TRBJ1-2 13 TRBV6-2/TRBV6-3 CASSYATGRGYTF
TRBJ2-2 13 TRBV19 CASSITGAWELFF
TRBJ2-5 15 TRBV7-6 CASSLTRVRKETQYF
TRBJ2-1 15 TRBV7-7 CASSPTGGSGNEQFF
TRBJ2-3 15 TRBV6-5 CASSPQGLVVNTQYF